This is a list of T cell receptor beta chains from one sample in a study of cytotoxic CD8 clonotypes in ibrutinib-treated CLL. TCRdb keeps only in-frame clones here, not all; method: immunoSEQ multiplex PCR. The sample has more than 150,000 clones, around 72% seen once. This sample comprised PBMCs, obtained after 24 months of ibrutinib treatment. All receptors derive from a human donor with chronic lymphocytic leukemia. The CDR3 runs from the conserved cysteine through the conserved F or W. Each record gives: J gene, clone size, V gene, D gene, CDR3 protein, CDR3 DNA. D genes are given only for firm matches. The size of a clone is reported for some rows only, either as once, few or many, or as a class for expanded clones.

TRBJ2-7 - TRBV5-1 TRBD1 CASSWGTGAYEQYF TGCGCCAGCAGCTGGGGGACAGGAGCCTACGAGCAGTACTTC
TRBJ1-4 - TRBV5-4 TRBD1 CASRIQGSEKLFF TGTGCCAGCAGGATACAGGGGAGCGAAAAACTGTTTTTT
TRBJ2-7 few TRBV6-1 - CASSEFYEQYF TGTGCCAGCAGTGAGTTCTACGAGCAGTACTTC
TRBJ1-2 - TRBV9 TRBD1 CASSVGDRGTLAYGYTF TGTGCCAGCAGCGTAGGTGACAGGGGCACTCTGGCCTATGGCTACACCTTC
TRBJ2-5 - TRBV30 TRBD2 CAWRVGLAGSWVGTEYF TGTGCCTGGAGGGTGGGGCTAGCGGGATCGTGGGTCGGCACAGAGTACTTC
TRBJ1-1 - TRBV4-3 - CASSQVLNTEAFF TGCGCCAGCAGCCAAGTACTGAACACTGAAGCTTTCTTT
TRBJ2-4 - TRBV18 TRBD2 CASSLSGITKNIQYF TGTGCCAGCTCACTTAGCGGGATCACCAAAAACATTCAGTACTTC
TRBJ2-7 - TRBV19 TRBD1 CASSLGQGGYEQYF TGTGCCAGTAGTTTGGGACAGGGAGGTTACGAGCAGTACTTC
TRBJ2-5 once TRBV4-3 - CASSQDYSWREETQYF TGCGCCAGCAGCCAAGATTACAGTTGGAGGGAAGAGACCCAGTACTTC
TRBJ2-2 - TRBV18 - CASSPQPLGTGELFF TGTGCCAGCTCACCACAACCACTAGGGACCGGGGAGCTGTTTTTT
TRBJ2-1 - TRBV4-3 TRBD2 CASSQAVAGGYDEQFF TGCGCCAGCAGCCAGGCCGTAGCGGGAGGTTACGATGAGCAGTTCTTC
TRBJ2-1 - TRBV6-5 - CASIGTYNEQFF TGTGCCAGCATTGGGACCTACAATGAGCAGTTCTTC
TRBJ2-7 - TRBV5-1 TRBD1 CASSLDRGFSYEQYF TGCGCCAGCAGCTTGGACAGGGGCTTCTCCTACGAGCAGTACTTC
TRBJ1-3 - TRBV28 - CASSSGNTIYF TGTGCCAGCAGTTCTGGAAACACCATATATTTT
TRBJ2-3 - TRBV5-1 - CASSRADIDTDTQYF TGCGCCAGCAGCCGAGCGGACATTGATACAGATACGCAGTATTTT
TRBJ2-7 few TRBV6-1 TRBD1 CASSEKTGSPIYEQYF TGTGCCAGCAGTGAAAAGACAGGGTCTCCGATCTACGAGCAGTACTTC
TRBJ2-1 once TRBV6-5 TRBD2 CASSGLATQVDEQFF TGTGCCAGCAGCGGACTAGCGACCCAAGTGGATGAGCAGTTCTTC
TRBJ1-1 - TRBV19 - CASNPDRMNTEAFF TGTGCCAGTAACCCAGACAGGATGAACACTGAAGCTTTCTTT
TRBJ1-2 - TRBV29-1 TRBD1 CGDRFSNYGYTF TGCGGGGACAGGTTTTCTAACTATGGCTACACCTTC
TRBJ2-3 - TRBV7-8 - CASGGADTQYF TGTGCCAGCGGCGGAGCAGATACGCAGTATTTT
TRBJ2-7 few TRBV7-5 - CVRSPTLDEDRVYGEQYF TGTGTCAGAAGCCCAACGCTCGACGAGGACAGGGTGTATGGCGAGCAGTACTTC
TRBJ2-1 - TRBV30 TRBD1 CASELPGQGAYNEQFF TGTGCCTCCGAATTGCCGGGACAGGGGGCCTACAATGAGCAGTTCTTC
TRBJ2-1 - TRBV27 TRBD2 CASSLSVAGGYNEQFF TGTGCCAGCAGTTTATCGGTAGCGGGGGGATACAATGAGCAGTTCTTC
TRBJ2-7 - TRBV7-3 - CASSLSLHYEQYF TGTGCCAGCAGCTTGTCCCTTCACTACGAGCAGTACTTC
TRBJ2-7 - TRBV4-3 - CASSQDYVRSVSYEQYF TGCGCCAGCAGCCAAGATTATGTTCGCAGCGTCTCCTACGAGCAGTACTTC
TRBJ1-2 once TRBV6-5 - CASSYSLGAGGYTF TGTGCCAGCAGTTACTCACTGGGGGCGGGTGGCTACACCTTC
TRBJ2-3 - TRBV9 TRBD2 CASSVGSSGITDTQYF TGTGCCAGCAGCGTAGGAAGTAGCGGGATTACAGATACGCAGTATTTT
TRBJ2-7 - TRBV15 - CATSRDAAGRVYEQYF TGTGCCACCAGCAGAGATGCGGCGGGGCGGGTTTACGAGCAGTACTTC
TRBJ1-5 few TRBV4-3 - CASSQSYRKENQPQHF TGCGCCAGCAGCCAATCGTATCGCAAGGAAAATCAGCCCCAGCATTTT
TRBJ2-7 - TRBV6-5 TRBD2 CASSLGLAAPSSF TGTGCCAGCAGTCTGGGACTAGCGGCCCCTTCTTCGTTC
TRBJ2-5 - TRBV29-1 - CSVEEGAGETQYF TGCAGCGTTGAGGAAGGGGCCGGGGAGACCCAGTACTTC
TRBJ2-1 - TRBV9 TRBD2 CASSGGLAGIYEQFF TGTGCCAGCAGCGGAGGACTAGCGGGAATATATGAGCAGTTCTTC
TRBJ2-1 - TRBV5-1 - CASSLEQGGTREQFF TGCGCCAGCAGCTTGGAACAGGGCGGGACAAGGGAGCAGTTCTTC
TRBJ1-3 - TRBV6-6 TRBD1 CASSRQGLKDTIYF TGTGCCAGCAGTAGACAGGGCCTGAAGGACACCATATATTTT
TRBJ2-1 - TRBV27 TRBD2 CASRGLGPYNEQFF TGTGCCAGCAGAGGACTAGGGCCCTACAATGAGCAGTTCTTC
TRBJ2-1 - TRBV9 - CASSVDASTNEQFF TGTGCCAGCAGCGTAGATGCTAGTACCAATGAGCAGTTCTTC
TRBJ2-7 once TRBV2 - CASSEPGLGSYEQYF TGTGCCAGCAGTGAACCAGGACTCGGCTCCTACGAGCAGTACTTC
TRBJ2-7 - TRBV5-1 TRBD2 CASSLAAGGASYEQYF TGCGCCAGCAGCTTGGCCGCCGGGGGGGCCTCCTACGAGCAGTACTTC
TRBJ1-1 - TRBV30 - CAWLKGVLRSTEAFF TGTGCCTGGCTCAAGGGGGTTCTAAGGAGCACTGAAGCTTTCTTT
TRBJ1-1 - TRBV10-3 TRBD1 CAIKQTGENTEAFF TGTGCCATCAAGCAGACAGGGGAGAACACTGAAGCTTTCTTT
TRBJ2-5 - TRBV4-1 - CASSQAGAGVLETQYF TGCGCCAGCAGCCAAGCGGGGGCAGGGGTGTTGGAGACCCAGTACTTC
TRBJ1-5 - TRBV2 - CASRPFLQDDSNQPQHF TGTGCCAGCAGACCATTTTTGCAGGACGATAGCAATCAGCCCCAGCATTTT
TRBJ2-1 - TRBV7-2 - CASSLAGGTYNEQFF TGTGCCAGCAGCTTAGCGGGGGGAACCTACAATGAGCAGTTCTTC
TRBJ2-5 - TRBV9 - CASSVGPGGGEGAQYF TGTGCCAGCAGCGTAGGCCCTGGAGGTGGGGAGGGGGCCCAGTACTTC
TRBJ2-3 - TRBV27 - CASSPRRGAGIVGTDTQYF TGTGCCAGCAGTCCCCGGAGAGGGGCAGGGATAGTTGGCACAGATACGCAGTATTTT
TRBJ2-7 - TRBV4-1 TRBD2 CASSQVLAVSYEQYF TGCGCCAGCAGCCAAGTCCTAGCGGTCTCCTACGAGCAGTACTTC
TRBJ2-7 - TRBV6-1 - CASRTVYEQYF TGTGCCAGCAGGACTGTCTACGAGCAGTACTTC
TRBJ2-7 - TRBV5-1 - CASSFGGGEQYF TGCGCCAGCAGCTTCGGGGGTGGCGAGCAGTACTTC
TRBJ2-7 - TRBV28 TRBD2 CASRRLAGNYEQYF TGTGCCAGCAGAAGACTAGCGGGAAACTACGAGCAGTACTTC
TRBJ2-1 once TRBV19 - CASSIVPRKNNEQFF TGTGCCAGTAGTATTGTGCCTAGGAAGAACAATGAGCAGTTCTTC
TRBJ2-2 - TRBV14 TRBD1 CASSQDLWTGDTGELFF TGTGCCAGCAGCCAAGATCTCTGGACAGGGGACACCGGGGAGCTGTTTTTT
TRBJ1-2 - TRBV7-9 TRBD1 CASRSTGLKGYTF TGTGCCAGCAGATCGACAGGGCTTAAGGGCTACACCTTC
TRBJ2-4 - TRBV5-1 - CASSLDGAGSFYAKNIQYF TGCGCCAGCAGCCTGGATGGGGCCGGATCCTTCTACGCCAAAAACATTCAGTACTTC
TRBJ1-1 - TRBV7-3 - CASSYGQNTEAFF TGTGCCAGCAGCTACGGACAGAACACTGAAGCTTTCTTT
TRBJ2-7 - TRBV19 TRBD2 CASSMRLAGLSYEQYF TGTGCCAGTAGTATGAGGCTAGCGGGACTCTCCTACGAGCAGTACTTC
TRBJ2-3 - TRBV11-3 TRBD2 CASSPGTSGTDTQYF TGTGCCAGCAGCCCCGGGACTAGCGGCACAGATACGCAGTATTTT
TRBJ2-1 - TRBV28 TRBD2 CASSLGLAGGLFSLNEQFF TGTGCCAGCAGTTTAGGACTAGCGGGAGGGCTATTTTCTCTCAATGAGCAGTTCTTC
TRBJ2-2 few TRBV7-9 TRBD2 CASRGTLAGEVYTGELFF TGTGCCAGCAGGGGGACCCTAGCGGGAGAGGTTTACACCGGGGAGCTGTTTTTT